This T cell receptor beta chain derives from a study of blood T cell repertoires in COVID-19. On the study more broadly: PBMCs, B-cell-depleted T cells, or T cells provided the cDNA or gDNA that made up the material.

Some clones are missing from TCRdb's copy, which holds only in-frame ones; the method was immunoSEQ multiplex PCR. Among roughly 350,000 clones, around 87% were seen once, and the ten largest hold roughly 10%. The CDR3 extends over 15 amino acids. V lost 4 bases, J lost 1 base, and 11 bases lay in between. Germline V gene sequence: CDR1 LGHDT, CDR2 YNNKEL (reference sequence). Sequenced: peripheral blood. The rearrangement joins TRBV3-1 (or the pseudogene TRBV3-2) to TRBJ2-1, with a tentative D call TRBD1 (6 bases). The TCR sequence derives from a woman aged 30 to 39 with COVID-19, enrolled during active disease. CDR3 DNA: TGTGCCAGCAGCCCACAGGGAGTTTCCTACAATGAGCAGTTCTTC. Its translation: CASSPQGVSYNEQFF.